The sequence of this TCR beta chain was determined in a study of CD8+CD57+ T cells in acquired aplastic anemia. Sequenced patients had shown CD8+CD57+ cell expansion by flow cytometry. The patients all had a severe acquired aplastic anemia diagnosis. Genomic DNA provided the template from which TCR beta VDJ and CDR3 profiles were obtained. TCRdb used MiXCR to reprocess the reads, holding one entry per CDR3 protein. The data contain some 200,000 distinct CDR3 sequences, less than 75% of them singletons. The specimen sequenced was sorted CD4+, CD8+, or CD8+CD57+ T cells (not recorded which) from PBMCs. The TCR was taken from a human donor with aplastic anemia.

The CDR3 spells CASRSAGDGYTF. In nucleotides, the CDR3 is TGTGCCAGCCGCTCAGCGGGGGATGGCTACACCTTC. The V gene is TRBV6-5, the J gene TRBJ1-2; maybe TRBD1 (5 bases). This CDR3 has 12 residues. CDR1 is MNHEY, CDR2 SVGAGI, per germline. Trimming cost V 8 bases and J 6 bases, with 13 bases left between them.